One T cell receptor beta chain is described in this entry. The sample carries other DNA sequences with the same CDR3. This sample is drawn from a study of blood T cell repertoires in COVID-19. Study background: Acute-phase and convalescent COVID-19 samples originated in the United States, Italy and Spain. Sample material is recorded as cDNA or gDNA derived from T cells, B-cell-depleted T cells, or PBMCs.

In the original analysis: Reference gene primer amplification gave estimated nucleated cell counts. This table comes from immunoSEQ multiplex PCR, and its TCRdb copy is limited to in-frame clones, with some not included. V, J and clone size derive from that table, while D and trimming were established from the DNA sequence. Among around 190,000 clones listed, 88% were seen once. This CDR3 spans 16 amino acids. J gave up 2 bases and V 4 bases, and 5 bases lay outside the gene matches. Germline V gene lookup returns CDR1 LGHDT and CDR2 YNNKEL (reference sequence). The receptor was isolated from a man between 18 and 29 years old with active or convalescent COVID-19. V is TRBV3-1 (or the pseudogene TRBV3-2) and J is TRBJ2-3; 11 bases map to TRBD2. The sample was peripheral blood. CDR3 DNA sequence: TGTGCCAGCAGCCCCAGACTAGCGGGGTCCACAGATACGCAGTATTTT. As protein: CASSPRLAGSTDTQYF.